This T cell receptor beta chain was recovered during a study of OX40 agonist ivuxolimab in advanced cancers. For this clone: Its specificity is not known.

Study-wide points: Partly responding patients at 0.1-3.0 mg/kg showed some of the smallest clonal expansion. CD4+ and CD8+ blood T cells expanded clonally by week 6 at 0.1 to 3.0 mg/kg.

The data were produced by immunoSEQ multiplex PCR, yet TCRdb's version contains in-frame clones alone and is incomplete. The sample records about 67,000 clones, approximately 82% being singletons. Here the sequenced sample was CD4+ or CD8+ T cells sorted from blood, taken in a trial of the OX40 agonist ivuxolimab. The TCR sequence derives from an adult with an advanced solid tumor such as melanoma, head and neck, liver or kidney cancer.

DNA for the CDR3: TGTGCCAGCTCACCCGGGAGCTTTGGAAACACCATATATTTT. It translates to CASSPGSFGNTIYF. V is TRBV18 and J is TRBJ1-3; D is unclear. V lost 3 bases and J lost 3, with 9 bases in between. Per the germline V gene, CDR1 is KGHSH and CDR2 is LQKENI. CDR3 size: 14 residues.